This T cell receptor beta chain was retrieved from a study of shared clonotypes between healthy human individuals. Study summary: Three plates each covered CD4 naive and memory; CD8 naive two, CD8 memory one.

An even split of each subset's genomic DNA across several immunoSEQ plates was performed. In the original analysis: Quality scores were absent from the junction-only immunoSEQ sequences, so filtering differed. Here immunoSEQ multiplex PCR was the method, and the copy in TCRdb shows in-frame clones only, minus some. V and J calls and clone size are as listed in that table; D and trimming were resolved from the DNA. The sample lists under 2,000,000 clones; about 95% were seen once. Positively selected for CCR7, the CD45RO-negative cells used as naive CD8 cells excluded terminally differentiated effector memory CD45RA+ cells. CDR1 is MNHEY and CDR2 is SMNVEV in the germline V gene (reference sequence). The V segment lost 4 bases and the J segment 6 bases; nucleotides outside the gene matches: 6. This CDR3 region has 14 residues.

What was sequenced was naive CD8+ T cells sorted from blood. This TCR was recovered from a man aged 18-30 years in good health. The rearrangement uses TRBV27 and TRBJ2-3, with 8 nucleotides matching TRBD1. In DNA, the CDR3 is TGTGCCAGCAGTTGGATCCGGGACAGGGATACGCAGTATTTT. This encodes CASSWIRDRDTQYF.